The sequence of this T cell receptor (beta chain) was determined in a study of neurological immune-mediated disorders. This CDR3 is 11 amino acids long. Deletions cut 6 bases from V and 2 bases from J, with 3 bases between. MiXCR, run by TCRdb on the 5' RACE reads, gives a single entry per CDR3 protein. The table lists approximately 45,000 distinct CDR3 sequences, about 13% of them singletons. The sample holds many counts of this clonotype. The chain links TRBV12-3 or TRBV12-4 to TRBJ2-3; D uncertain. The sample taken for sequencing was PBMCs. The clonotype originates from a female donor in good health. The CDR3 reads CASSPTDTQYF. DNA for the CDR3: TGTGCCAGCAGCCCCACAGATACGCAGTATTTT.